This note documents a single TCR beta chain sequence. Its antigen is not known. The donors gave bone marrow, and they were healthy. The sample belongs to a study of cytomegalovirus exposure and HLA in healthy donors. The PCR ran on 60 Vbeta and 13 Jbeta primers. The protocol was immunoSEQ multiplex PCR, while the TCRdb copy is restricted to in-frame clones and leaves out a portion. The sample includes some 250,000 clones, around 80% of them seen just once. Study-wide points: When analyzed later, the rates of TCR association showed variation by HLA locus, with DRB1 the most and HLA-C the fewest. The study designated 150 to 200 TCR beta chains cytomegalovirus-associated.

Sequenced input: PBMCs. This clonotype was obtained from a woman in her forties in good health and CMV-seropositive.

CDR3 loop: CASSLDRGGAYEQYF. CDR3 bases: TGTGCCAGCAGCTTGGACCGCGGGGGGGCCTACGAGCAGTACTTC. The chain is built from TRBV5-4 and TRBJ2-7; 9 bases align to TRBD2. The germline V gene has CDR1 SGHNT and CDR2 YYREEE (reference sequence). V gave up 0 bases and J gave up 2 bases; unmatched junction bases: 3. CDR3 length: 15 residues. The full variable domain, completed using reference TRBV5-4 and TRBJ2-7, is ETGVTQSPTHLIKTRGQQVTLRCSSQSGHNTVSWYQQALGQGPQFIFQYYREEENGRGNFPPRFSGLQFPNYSSELNVNALELDDSALYLCASSLDRGGAYEQYFGPGTRLTVT.